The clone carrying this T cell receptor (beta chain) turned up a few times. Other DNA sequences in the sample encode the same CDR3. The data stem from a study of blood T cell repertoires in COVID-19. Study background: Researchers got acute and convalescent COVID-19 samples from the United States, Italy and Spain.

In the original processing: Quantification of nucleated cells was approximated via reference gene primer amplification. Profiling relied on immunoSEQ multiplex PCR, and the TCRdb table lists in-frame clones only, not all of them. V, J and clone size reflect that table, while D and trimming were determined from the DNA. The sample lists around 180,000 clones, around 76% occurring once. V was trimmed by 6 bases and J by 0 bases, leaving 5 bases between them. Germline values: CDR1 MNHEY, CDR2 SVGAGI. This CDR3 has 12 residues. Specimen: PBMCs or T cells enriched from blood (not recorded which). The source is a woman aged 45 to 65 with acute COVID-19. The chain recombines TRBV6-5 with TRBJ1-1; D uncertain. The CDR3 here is CASSQLNTEAFF. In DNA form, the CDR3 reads TGTGCCAGCAGCCAGTTGAACACTGAAGCTTTCTTT.